The 9 T cell receptor beta chains in this list originate from one sample, sequenced in a study of tumor and adjacent non-tumor tissue in lung cancer. Three rounds of nested PCR, following a modified ARM-PCR protocol, produced the TCRbeta library. TCRdb used MiXCR to reprocess the multiplex PCR reads, holding one entry per CDR3 protein. The sample holds tens of thousands of distinct CDR3 sequences; about two thirds are singletons and the top ten take roughly a quarter. This sample's RNA came from whole unsorted tissue. This non-tumor lung sample came from over 3 cm beyond the tumor edge. Input material: distant non-tumor lung tissue. The receptors come from a woman aged 50 to 65 with non-small cell lung cancer.

Concerning this clonotype: Mismatch with germline at one junction end may stem from a read error. The chain links TRBV20-1 to TRBJ2-7; a possible D gene is TRBD2 (6 bases). Germline lookup yields CDR1 DFQATT and CDR2 SNEGSKA (reference sequence). The CDR3 length is 14 residues. The CDR3 sequence: CSARDTGGPYEQYF. CDR3 DNA sequence: TGCAGTGCTAGAGATACCGGGGGTCCCTACGAGCAATACTTC.

About this clonotype: This may stem from a read error, because a much larger clone lies one nucleotide away. The chain joins TRBV20-1 to TRBJ2-7; no firm D call. The CDR3 runs 14 residues. Trimming took 0 bases from V and 1 from J, leaving 10 bases between them. Germline loops: CDR1 DFQATT, CDR2 SNEGSKA (reference sequence). The DNA of the CDR3 is TGCAGTGCTAGAGATTTAAGTAAGTCCTACGAGCAGTACGTC. Its protein product is CSARDLSKSYEQYV.

CDR3 sequence: CASTGGTSTDTQYF. In nucleotides, the CDR3 is TGTGCCAGCACCGGCGGGACTAGCACAGATACGCAGTATTTT. The V gene is TRBV28, the J gene TRBJ2-3; possibly TRBD2 for D (6 bases). V was cut by 7 bases and J by 0 bases, with 11 bases left in between. Germline V gives CDR1 MDHEN, CDR2 SYDVKM. The CDR3 runs 14 residues.

About this clonotype itself: The junction does not match germline at one end; this may be a read error. The chain couples TRBV10-3 to TRBJ2-2; D is uncertain. Germline values: CDR1 ENHRY, CDR2 SYGVKD. The CDR3 runs 17 residues. The DNA of the CDR3 is TGCGCCATCAGTGAAACCCCGGGCAGACTGCACACCGGGGAGCTGTTTTTT. This gives the protein CAISETPGRLHTGELFF.

Concerning this clonotype: The missing conserved phenylalanine or tryptophan at the end of this CDR3 makes a read error likely. The DNA is left out, because the CDR3 cannot be placed on it with certainty; the CDR3 is given as TCRdb lists it. The rearrangement uses TRBV11-2 and TRBJ2-5; the table's D call, TRBD2, has no DNA check behind it. From its first to its last residue, the CDR3 has 13 amino acids. Per germline, CDR1 SGHAT and CDR2 FQNNGV. CDR3 protein: CASSYGTSETQCL.

As for this clonotype: This may stem from a read error, because a much larger clone lies one nucleotide away. This chain joins TRBV6-1 and TRBJ2-4; 7 positions match TRBD1. Germline lookup yields CDR1 MNHNS and CDR2 SASEGT. This CDR3 region has 14 residues. The ends lost 0 bases at V and 10 bases at J; junction bases unmatched: 6. This CDR3 reads CASSEARQGVIQYF. The DNA for the CDR3 is TGTGCCAGCAGTGAAGCCCGACAGGGTGTAATTCAGTACTTC.

This clonotype was seen many times. The chain recombines TRBV4-3 with TRBJ2-7, with a possible D match to TRBD2 (5 bases). Germline V gene lookup returns CDR1 LGHNA and CDR2 YSLEER. Trimming shortened V by 0 bases and J by 3 bases, and 12 bases separated the two germline ends. The CDR3 sequence is 15 residues long. The CDR3 spells CASSQDRASGYEQYF. CDR3 coding DNA: TGCGCCAGCAGCCAAGATCGGGCGAGCGGCTACGAGCAGTACTTC.

This clonotype was seen a handful of times. This chain uses TRBV6-1 with TRBJ2-1; D remains ambiguous. Judging by the DNA end, TRBJ2-7 fits better; the J call may be wrong. The CDR3 is 15 residues long. The V gene's germline CDR1 is MNHNS and CDR2 SASEGT. This CDR3 is CASSESPDSSNEQYF. CDR3 nucleotides: TGTGCCAGCAGTGAATCCCCGGATAGTTCCAATGAGCAGTACTTC.

This clonotype was picked up one time. At one of its ends the junction is not consistent with the germline gene, which may arise from a read error. The rearrangement joins TRBV11-3 to TRBJ2-5; 7 nucleotides align to TRBD2. The germline V gene has CDR1 SGHNT and CDR2 YENEEA. The CDR3 runs 14 residues. Here the CDR3 DNA reads TGTGCTAGCAGAACGGGACTACACCAAGAGACCCGGTACTTC. Translation: CASRTGLHQETRYF.